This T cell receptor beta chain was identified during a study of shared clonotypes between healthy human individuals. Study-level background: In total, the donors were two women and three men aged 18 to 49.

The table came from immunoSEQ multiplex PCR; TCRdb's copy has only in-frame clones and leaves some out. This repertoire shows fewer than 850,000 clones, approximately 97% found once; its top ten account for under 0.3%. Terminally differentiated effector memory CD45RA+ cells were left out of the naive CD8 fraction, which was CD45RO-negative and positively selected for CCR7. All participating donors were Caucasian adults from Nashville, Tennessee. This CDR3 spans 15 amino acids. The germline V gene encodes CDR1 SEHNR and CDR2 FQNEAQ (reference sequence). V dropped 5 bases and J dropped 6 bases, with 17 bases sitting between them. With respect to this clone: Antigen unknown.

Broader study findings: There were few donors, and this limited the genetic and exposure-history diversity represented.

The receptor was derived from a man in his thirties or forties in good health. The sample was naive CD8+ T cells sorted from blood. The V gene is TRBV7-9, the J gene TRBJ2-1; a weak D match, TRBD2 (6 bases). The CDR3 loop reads CASSIALGGVNEQFF. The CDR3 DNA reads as TGTGCCAGCAGCATCGCCCTCGGGGGAGTCAATGAGCAGTTCTTC.